This T cell receptor beta chain is drawn from a study of control samples from healthy donors and cancer patients. Repertoires were generated with immunoSEQ multiplex PCR, while TCRdb's copy carries only in-frame clones and drops some. The sample records about 58,000 clones, roughly 89% being singletons. The V gene lost 0 bases and the J gene lost 3 bases, with 9 bases spanning the gap. CDR3 size: 14 residues. Germline CDR1 is SNHLY and CDR2 is FYNNEI. Sequencing was carried out using PBMCs. The rearrangement joins TRBV2 to TRBJ2-7, with TRBD2 as a possible D gene (6 bases). The sequence derives from a man between 60 and 75 years old with colorectal cancer. The CDR3 protein is CASSEARRVYEQYF. The DNA for the CDR3 is TGTGCCAGCAGTGAAGCGCGGAGGGTCTACGAGCAGTACTTC. The full variable domain, rest sourced from reference TRBV2 and TRBJ2-7, is EPEVTQTPSHQVTQMGQEVILRCVPISNHLYFYWYRQILGQKVEFLVSFYNNEISEKSEIFDDQFSVERPDGSNFTLKIRSTKLEDSAMYFCASSEARRVYEQYFGPGTRLTVT.